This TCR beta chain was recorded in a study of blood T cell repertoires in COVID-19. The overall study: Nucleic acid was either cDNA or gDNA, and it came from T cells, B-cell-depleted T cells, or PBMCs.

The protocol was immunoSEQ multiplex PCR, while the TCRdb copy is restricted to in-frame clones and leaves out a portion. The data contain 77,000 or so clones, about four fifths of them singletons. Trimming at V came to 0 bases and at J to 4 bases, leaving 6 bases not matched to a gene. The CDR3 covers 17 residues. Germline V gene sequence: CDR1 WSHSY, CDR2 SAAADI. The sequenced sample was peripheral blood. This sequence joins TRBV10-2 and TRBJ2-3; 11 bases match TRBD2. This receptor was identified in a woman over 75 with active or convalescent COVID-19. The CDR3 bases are TGCGCCAGCAGTGAGTCAGTACTAGCGGGGGTCGCAGATACGCAGTATTTT. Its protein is CASSESVLAGVADTQYF.